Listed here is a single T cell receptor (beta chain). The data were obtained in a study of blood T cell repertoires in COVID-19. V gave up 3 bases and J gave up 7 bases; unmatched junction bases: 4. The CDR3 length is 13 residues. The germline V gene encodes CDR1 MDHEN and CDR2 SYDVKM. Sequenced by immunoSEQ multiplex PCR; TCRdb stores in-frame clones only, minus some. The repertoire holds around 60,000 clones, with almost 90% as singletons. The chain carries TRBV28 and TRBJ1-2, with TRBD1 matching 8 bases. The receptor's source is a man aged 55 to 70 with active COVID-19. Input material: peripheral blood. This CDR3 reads CASSFQGAGGYTF. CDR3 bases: TGTGCCAGCAGTTTCCAGGGGGCAGGTGGCTACACCTTC.